The rows below give T cell receptor beta chains drawn from one sample of a study of cytomegalovirus exposure and HLA in healthy donors. Some clones are missing from TCRdb's copy, which holds only in-frame ones; the method was immunoSEQ multiplex PCR. The sample lists 200,000 to 250,000 clones, more than 85% seen once, with less than 1.2% in the top ten. Material: PBMCs. The receptors derive from a woman younger than 35 in good health and CMV-seronegative. Both conserved end residues are part of each CDR3. D genes are given only for firm matches. Clone size is given for some rows only: seen once, a few or many times, or a class if the clone is expanded.

clone_size,d_call,j_call,cdr3_length,v_call,cdr3_nt,cdr3_aa
-,-,TRBJ2-2,14,TRBV6-5,TGTGCCAGCCGCCCGGGGTCGAAGTCCGGGGAGCTGTTTTTT,CASRPGSKSGELFF
-,TRBD1,TRBJ2-7,13,TRBV30,TGTGCCTGGAGTGTACAGGGGTCCTACGAGCAGTACTTC,CAWSVQGSYEQYF
-,-,TRBJ1-2,16,TRBV11-3,TGTGCCAGCAGCTTAGTCAACGCAGGGGCCAACTATGGCTACACCTTC,CASSLVNAGANYGYTF
once,TRBD1,TRBJ1-6,15,TRBV4-3,TGCGCCAGCAGCCGAGACAGGGACTATAATTCACCCCTCCACTTT,CASSRDRDYNSPLHF
-,TRBD2,TRBJ2-7,15,TRBV4-2,TGTGCCAGCAGCCAACTAGCGGGAGAAGCCTACGAGCAGTACTTC,CASSQLAGEAYEQYF
-,-,TRBJ1-5,14,TRBV5-1,TGCGCCAGCAGCTTGGCGGGGGGCGGTCAGCCCCAGCATTTT,CASSLAGGGQPQHF
-,TRBD2,TRBJ2-1,15,TRBV5-1,TGCGCCAGCAGCTTGTCTAGCGGGGGGGCACTTGAGCAGTTCTTC,CASSLSSGGALEQFF
-,TRBD1,TRBJ2-7,13,TRBV19,TGTGCCAGTAGTATACGGGACAGATACGAGCAGTACTTC,CASSIRDRYEQYF
-,-,TRBJ1-2,13,TRBV5-4,TGTGCCAGCAGCTTAGTTTCCGGGGTTGGCTACACCTTC,CASSLVSGVGYTF
-,-,TRBJ1-2,15,TRBV6-4,TGTGCCAGCAGTGACTCTGCACAGGGTTTCTATGGCTACACCTTC,CASSDSAQGFYGYTF
-,TRBD1,TRBJ2-1,15,TRBV27,TGTGCCAGCAGTTCGACAGGGAGTTCCTACAATGAGCAGTTCTTC,CASSSTGSSYNEQFF
once,-,TRBJ1-3,13,TRBV7-8,TGTGCCAGCAGCTTAGCAGGGGGTGACACCATATATTTT,CASSLAGGDTIYF
few,-,TRBJ2-2,13,TRBV11-2,TGTGCCAGCAGCTTGGCAGGGACCGGGGAGCTGTTTTTT,CASSLAGTGELFF
-,TRBD1,TRBJ1-5,15,TRBV14,TGTGCCAGCAGCCACTGGGACAGAAGCAATCAGCCCCAGCATTTT,CASSHWDRSNQPQHF
once,-,TRBJ1-2,15,TRBV12-5,TGTGCTAGTGGTCCGGACTATCAGATGCCTTGGGGCTACACCTTC,CASGPDYQMPWGYTF
-,TRBD2,TRBJ2-7,16,TRBV7-2,TGTGCCAGCAGCTTATCAAAGCGGGAGACCTTCTACGAGCAGTACTTC,CASSLSKRETFYEQYF
-,TRBD1,TRBJ1-1,15,TRBV27,TGTGCCAGCAGTCCGGACAGGGGCTCGGACACTGAAGCTTTCTTT,CASSPDRGSDTEAFF
once,-,TRBJ2-1,15,TRBV5-1,TGCGCCAGCAGCCGCCTGCGGGCGGGATACAATGAGCAGTTCTTC,CASSRLRAGYNEQFF
-,TRBD1,TRBJ2-4,15,TRBV6-5,TGTGCCAGCAGGAGGACAGGGGATGCCAAAAACATTCAGTACTTC,CASRRTGDAKNIQYF
once,-,TRBJ1-5,16,TRBV11-3,TGTGCCAGCAGCTTATGGGCAGGTTATAGCAATCAGCCCCAGCATTTT,CASSLWAGYSNQPQHF
-,-,TRBJ2-1,14,TRBV27,TGTGCCAGCAGTAAACTAGGAACCTACAATGAGCAGTTCTTC,CASSKLGTYNEQFF
-,-,TRBJ1-1,12,TRBV10-1,TGCGCCAGCTCGGACAGGAACACTGAAGCTTTCTTT,CASSDRNTEAFF
-,-,TRBJ1-5,14,TRBV4-1,TGCGCCAGCAGCCAAGGCCGGGGCAATCAGCCCCAGCATTTT,CASSQGRGNQPQHF